Shown below are 10 T cell receptor beta chains from a single sample sequenced in a study of cytomegalovirus exposure and HLA in healthy donors. Method: immunoSEQ multiplex PCR; TCRdb's copy keeps in-frame clones and lacks some. The sample consists of roughly 310,000 clones, roughly 86% of them appearing once. The sequencing sample was made of PBMCs. These receptors all come from a man in his thirties or forties in good health and CMV-seronegative.

This rearrangement joins TRBV11-2 to TRBJ2-7, with TRBD2 identical over 8 bases. Germline-derived CDR1 and CDR2 are SGHAT and FQNNGV. Trimming at V came to 4 bases and at J to 2 bases, leaving 7 bases not matched to a gene. The CDR3 runs 15 residues. The chain's CDR3 is CASSSVSGGPYEQYF. Here the CDR3 DNA reads TGTGCCAGCAGCTCCGTCAGCGGGGGACCCTACGAGCAGTACTTC.

The chain recombines TRBV7-4 with TRBJ2-7, with 9 nucleotides matching TRBD2. Germline V gene data show CDR1 as SGHVT and CDR2 as SQSDAQ. This CDR3 has 18 residues. V trimming: 1 base; J trimming: 3 bases; junction bases outside the gene matches: 13. The CDR3 DNA is TGTGCCAGCAGCTTAGAAAGCCGAGCGGGGGGCTACATCTACGAGCAGTACTTC. It is translated as CASSLESRAGGYIYEQYF.

In its sample, this clone was seen a few times. CDR3 protein: CASSQVQAYEQYF. DNA for the CDR3: TGTGCCAGCAGCCAAGTGCAGGCCTACGAGCAGTACTTC. The V call is TRBV14, the J call TRBJ2-7; the D is unclear. Germline loops: CDR1 SGHDN, CDR2 FVKESK. Trimming left V 1 base short and J 2 bases short, with 6 bases between. CDR3 size: 13 residues. The complete variable domain, with remaining parts taken from reference TRBV14 and TRBJ2-7, reads EAGVTQFPSHSVIEKGQTVTLRCDPISGHDNLYWYRRVMGKEIKFLLHFVKESKQDESGMPNNRFLAERTGGTYSTLKVQPAELEDSGVYFCASSQVQAYEQYFGPGTRLTVT.

V and J are TRBV5-4 and TRBJ1-2; D gene ambiguous. CDR1 and CDR2 (germline): SGHNT, YYREEE (reference sequence). Trimming cost V 0 bases and J 5 bases, with 14 bases left between them. This CDR3 is 15 amino acids long. The CDR3 is CASSLERSPVYGYTF. Here the CDR3 DNA reads TGTGCCAGCAGCTTGGAGAGGTCGCCTGTTTATGGCTACACCTTC.

V usage is TRBV5-3 and J usage is TRBJ2-7; D perhaps matches TRBD1 (5 bases). TRBV5-3 is recorded as an ORF, its role being uncertain. The V end was cut by 0 bases, the J end by 2 bases, with 6 bases between. The CDR3 runs 13 residues. The CDR3 DNA reads TGTGCCAGAAGCTTGGGACAGACCTACGAGCAGTACTTC. It yields the protein CARSLGQTYEQYF.

This clone was observed a handful of times. V gene TRBV7-6 combines with J gene TRBJ2-1; D is perhaps TRBD1 (5 bases). Germline CDR1 SGHVS, CDR2 FNYEAQ. Trimming left V 1 base short and J 1 base short, with 5 bases between. The CDR3 is 14 amino acids. CDR3 nucleotide sequence: TGTGCCAGCAGCTTAGGACAGTCCTACAATGAGCAGTTCTTC. Encoded protein: CASSLGQSYNEQFF.

The V call is TRBV18, the J call TRBJ1-1; TRBD1 matches at 7 bases. Trimming removed 0 bases from V and 6 bases from J; junction bases left unmatched: 7. Per the germline V gene, CDR1 is KGHSH and CDR2 is LQKENI. The CDR3 consists of 15 residues. CDR3 protein: CASSPPNRGDSEAFF. The DNA of the CDR3 is TGTGCCAGCTCACCACCGAACAGGGGCGACTCTGAAGCTTTCTTT.

The chain combines TRBV5-6 with TRBJ2-7; D is possibly TRBD1 (6 bases). Between the trimmed V and J ends, which lost 6 bases and 2 bases, there was a span of 15 bases. The CDR3 sequence is 14 residues long. Germline loops: CDR1 SGHDT, CDR2 YYEEEE. CDR3 DNA: TGTGCCAGCACCGATCACAGGGAAACCTACGAGCAGTACTTC. Translation: CASTDHRETYEQYF. Full variable domain (remainder filled in from reference TRBV5-6 and TRBJ2-7): DAGVTQSPTHLIKTRGQQVTLRCSPKSGHDTVSWYQQALGQGPQFIFQYYEEEERQRGNFPDRFSGHQFPNYSSELNVNALLLGDSALYLCASTDHRETYEQYFGPGTRLTVT.

V and J are TRBV9 and TRBJ2-7, with a weak D call TRBD2 (5 bases). This CDR3 comprises 14 residues. In germline, CDR1 is SGDLS, CDR2 YYNGEE. The V end was cut by 4 bases, the J end by 0 bases, with 11 bases between. The CDR3 sequence is CASSRTGSSYEQYF. For the CDR3, the DNA is TGTGCCAGCAGCCGGACGGGGAGCTCCTACGAGCAGTACTTC.

The chain employs TRBV6-1 and TRBJ2-1; 8 bases match TRBD1. Germline V gene sequence: CDR1 MNHNS, CDR2 SASEGT. V shed 3 bases, J shed 8 bases, and the junction held 12 bases outside the gene matches. This CDR3 is 16 amino acids long. The CDR3 sequence: CASSDPGQAMSDEQFF. For the CDR3, the DNA is TGTGCCAGCAGTGATCCGGGACAGGCCATGAGCGATGAGCAGTTCTTC.